This record concerns one T cell receptor (beta chain) sequence. Its antigen has not been determined. Base qualities are not provided; no much larger clone lies one nucleotide away. The source of the sample is a study of radiotherapy plus CTLA-4 blockade in lung cancer listed by TCRdb under 2018. Notes on the research overall: Objective responses were observed in about 17% of enrolled patients, and disease control was achieved in roughly 29%.

Beyond this particular receptor, the publication reports: TCR clones derived from tumors expanded in peripheral blood after treatment with radiotherapy and ipilimumab. Increased serum interferon-beta after radiation, together with early dynamic changes in blood T cell clones, were reported to be the strongest predictors of response.

Trimming accounts for 4 bases at V and 4 bases at J, while the number of junction bases matched to no gene is 5. From its cysteine to its phenylalanine, the CDR3 spans 14 amino acids. Just CDR3 DNA is preserved here, 42 bases in frame from base 1. CDR1 LGHNT and CDR2 FRNRAP were looked up in the germline V gene. Receptors were amplified or captured by the immunoSEQ multiplex PCR assay. The table was pulled from immuneACCESS by TCRdb, which kept in-frame rearrangements only. Such tables lose some clones; where checked, under half of the loss comes from unresolved V genes, and the rest has no known cause. Recorded for this sample are more than 95,000 clones; about 70% of them occurred a single time. The ten largest account for roughly 3.1% of the sample. The study evaluated CTLA-4 blockade (ipilimumab) given together with focal radiation therapy in patients who had chemo-refractory metastatic non-small-cell lung cancer.

Sample: peripheral blood, taken from a patient treated with radiotherapy plus ipilimumab. The rearrangement combines TRBV12-5 with TRBJ2-3; 7 bases in the middle match TRBD2. This receptor was obtained from a human donor with non-small cell lung cancer who had a partial response to radiotherapy plus ipilimumab. Some clones in this sample may be carry-over from other donors' samples. Here is the DNA: TGTGCTAGTGGTTGGGGGGGTCTCGCAGATACGCAGTATTTT. Protein translation: CASGWGGLADTQYF. With all but the CDR3 taken from the reference TRBV12-5 and TRBJ2-3 genes, the full variable domain is: DARVTQTPRHKVTEMGQEVTMRCQPILGHNTVFWYRQTMMQGLELLAYFRNRAPLDDSGMPKDRFSAEMPDATLATLKIQPSEPRDSAVYFCASGWGGLADTQYFGPGTRLTVL.